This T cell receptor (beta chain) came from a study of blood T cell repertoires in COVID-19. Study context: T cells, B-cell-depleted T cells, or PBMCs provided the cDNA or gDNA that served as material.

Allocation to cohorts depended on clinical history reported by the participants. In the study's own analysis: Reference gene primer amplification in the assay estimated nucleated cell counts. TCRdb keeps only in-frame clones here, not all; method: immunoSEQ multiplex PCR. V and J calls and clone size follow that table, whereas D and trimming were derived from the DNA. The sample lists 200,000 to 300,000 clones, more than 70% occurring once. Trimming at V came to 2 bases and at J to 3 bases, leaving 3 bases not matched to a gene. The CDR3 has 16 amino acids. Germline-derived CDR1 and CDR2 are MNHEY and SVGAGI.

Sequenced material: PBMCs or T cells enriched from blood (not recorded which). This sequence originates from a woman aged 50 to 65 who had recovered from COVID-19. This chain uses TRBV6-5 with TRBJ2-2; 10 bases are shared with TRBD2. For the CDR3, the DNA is TGTGCCAGCAGTTACGTCGGGACTAGCGACACCGGGGAGCTGTTTTTT. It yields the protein CASSYVGTSDTGELFF.